These 25 T cell receptor beta chains were all obtained from the same sample, sequenced in a study of blood T cell repertoires in COVID-19. Here immunoSEQ multiplex PCR was the method, and the copy in TCRdb shows in-frame clones only, minus some. In the table there are 440,000 or so clones, approximately 89% of which are singletons. The sample comprised peripheral blood. These receptors all come from a woman aged 40 to 50 with COVID-19, enrolled during active disease.

The J gene is TRBJ2-7, the V gene TRBV19; a weak D match, TRBD1 (7 bases). This CDR3 region has 12 residues. From germline, CDR1 is LNHDA and CDR2 SQIVND (reference sequence). The V end lost 8 bases, the J end lost 5 bases, and 13 bases lay between the germline ends. The CDR3 loop is CASGRGANEQYF. As DNA, the CDR3 is TGTGCCAGTGGCAGGGGGGCGAACGAGCAGTACTTC.

The chain is built from TRBV11-3 and TRBJ2-3; D is possibly TRBD2 (5 bases). The CDR3 has 16 amino acids. V was clipped by 5 bases and J by 2 bases, with 17 bases between them. Germline V gene lookup returns CDR1 SGHNT and CDR2 YENEEA. Here the CDR3 DNA reads TGTGCCAGCAGCCCCTCGAGGTCGGGGATCACAGATACGCAGTATTTT. This translates into CASSPSRSGITDTQYF. Combining the CDR3 with reference TRBV11-3 and TRBJ2-3 gives the whole variable domain EAGVVQSPRYKIIEKKQPVAFWCNPISGHNTLYWYLQNLGQGPELLIRYENEEAVDDSQLPKDRFSAERLKGVDSTLKIQPAELGDSAVYLCASSPSRSGITDTQYFGPGTRLTVL.

There are a few counts of this clone. The chain employs TRBV6-1 and TRBJ1-5; tentative D call: TRBD1 (6 bases). This CDR3 region has 14 residues. The V end was cut by 2 bases, the J end by 5 bases, with 10 bases between. Germline assignment: CDR1 MNHNS and CDR2 SASEGT. CDR3 nucleotide sequence: TGTGCCAGCAGTGAACAACAGGGTTATCAGCCCCAGCATTTT. This codes for CASSEQQGYQPQHF.

V usage is TRBV18 and J usage is TRBJ1-5; 7 bases fit TRBD1. The CDR3 has 15 amino acids. Germline CDR1 is KGHSH and CDR2 is LQKENI. V trimming: 2 bases; J trimming: 3 bases; junction bases outside the gene matches: 4. CDR3 DNA: TGTGCCAGCTCACCAAGGACAGGCGTCAATCAGCCCCAGCATTTT. Residues: CASSPRTGVNQPQHF.

This chain links TRBV12-3 or TRBV12-4 with TRBJ2-7, with D perhaps matching TRBD1 (6 bases). This CDR3 is 13 amino acids long. V was clipped by 6 bases and J by 3 bases, with 12 bases between them. DNA for the CDR3: TGTGCCAGCAGGACCACAGGGAACTACGAGCAGTACTTC. Translation: CASRTTGNYEQYF.

This clone was recorded only once. V usage is TRBV4-3 and J usage is TRBJ2-6; 9 positions match TRBD1. CDR3 length equals 21 residues. Trimming cost V 0 bases and J 0 bases; bases outside gene matches: 12. Germline V CDR1 and CDR2: LGHNA, YSLEER. As DNA, the CDR3 is TGCGCCAGCAGCCAAGATCTGGTGGACAGGGGTCGCCTCTCTGGGGCCAACGTCCTGACTTTC. Translation gives CASSQDLVDRGRLSGANVLTF.

This chain connects TRBV7-8 to TRBJ1-2; tentative D call: TRBD1 (6 bases). V gave up 2 bases and J gave up 2 bases, with 12 bases separating them. This CDR3 has 15 residues. In germline, CDR1 is SGHVS, CDR2 FQNEAQ. The CDR3 loop is CASSLTPDRNYGYTF. CDR3 coding DNA: TGTGCCAGCAGCTTAACCCCGGACAGAAACTATGGCTACACCTTC.

This sequence joins TRBV27 and TRBJ2-7, with 9 bases aligning to TRBD2. The CDR3 sequence is 12 residues long. J lost 7 bases, V lost 6 bases, and 4 bases had no gene match. CDR1 is MNHEY, CDR2 SMNVEV, per germline (reference sequence). The CDR3 sequence is CASRGLAREQYF. The CDR3 DNA follows: TGTGCCAGCAGAGGACTAGCGAGGGAGCAGTACTTC.

The J gene is TRBJ2-1, the V gene TRBV7-3, with a weak D call TRBD2 (5 bases). The CDR3 is 12 residues long. Trimming left V 4 bases short and J 12 bases short, with 13 bases between. Germline V gene sequence: CDR1 SGHTA, CDR2 FQGTGA. The CDR3 DNA is TGTGCCAGCAGCTCGGACGGTGCGGGGCAGTTCTTC. It yields the protein CASSSDGAGQFF.

The gene calls are TRBV19 and TRBJ1-5; tentatively, D is TRBD1 (5 bases). This CDR3 spans 15 amino acids. Germline lookup yields CDR1 LNHDA and CDR2 SQIVND (reference sequence). V lost 9 bases to trimming and J lost 2 bases, with 17 bases between them. The CDR3 sequence: CASRQGIRGNQPQHF. The CDR3 bases are TGTGCCAGCCGCCAGGGAATACGGGGCAATCAGCCCCAGCATTTT.

The chain links TRBV27 to TRBJ2-2, with D hard to call. The CDR3 has 11 residues. The ends were cut back, 11 bases at V and 2 bases at J, with 6 bases in the middle. Germline V gene data show CDR1 as MNHEY and CDR2 as SMNVEV (reference sequence). The CDR3 sequence: CADLNTGELFF. Written as DNA, the CDR3 is TGTGCCGACTTAAACACCGGGGAGCTGTTTTTT.

The chain combines TRBV7-3 with TRBJ2-3; TRBD2 matches at 11 bases. V lost 1 base, J lost 4 bases, and 4 bases stayed unmatched. CDR1 is SGHTA, CDR2 FQGTGA, per germline. The CDR3 runs 16 residues. As DNA, the CDR3 is TGTGCCAGCAGCTTAAAACTAGCGGGAGCGGCAGATACGCAGTATTTT. This sequence encodes CASSLKLAGAADTQYF.

The V and J genes are TRBV11-2 and TRBJ1-2; TRBD1 matches 7 bases. With V trimmed by 5 bases and J by 7 bases, 10 bases remained unmatched. Germline V lookup: CDR1 SGHAT, CDR2 FQNNGV. CDR3 size: 14 residues. The CDR3 protein is CASSRIRGTAGYTF. The CDR3, as DNA: TGTGCCAGCAGCCGGATAAGGGGGACAGCTGGCTACACCTTC.

V usage is TRBV12-5 and J usage is TRBJ2-7, with D tentatively TRBD1 (6 bases). Germline values: CDR1 LGHNT, CDR2 FRNRAP. The CDR3 runs 16 residues. Trimming took 2 bases from V and 2 from J, leaving 16 bases between them. This chain's CDR3 is CASGLMGAVSAYEQYF. The DNA for the CDR3 is TGTGCTAGTGGTTTGATGGGGGCGGTAAGCGCCTACGAGCAGTACTTC.

The chain joins TRBV6-5 to TRBJ1-1, with D tentatively TRBD1 (5 bases). The germline gives CDR1 MNHEY, CDR2 SVGAGI. With 9 bases removed from V and 8 bases from J, the gap between germline ends came to 22 bases. CDR3 size: 14 residues. CDR3 in amino acids: CASRPGQMSLEAFF. CDR3 sequence (DNA): TGTGCCAGTCGTCCTGGACAAATGAGTCTAGAAGCTTTCTTT.

This clone occurred once. The chain has TRBV18 and TRBJ1-2; 8 positions agree with TRBD1. The CDR3 length is 16 residues. Germline V lookup: CDR1 KGHSH, CDR2 LQKENI. With 3 bases clipped from V and 7 bases from J, the junction kept 13 bases outside the gene matches. CDR3: CASSPDRGRLSGGYTF. CDR3 bases: TGTGCCAGCTCACCTGACAGGGGAAGGTTGAGTGGTGGCTACACCTTC.

The count of this clone is one. The chain recombines TRBV21-1 with TRBJ1-5. TRBV21-1 is annotated as a pseudogene. CDR3 length: 15 amino acids. For the CDR3, the DNA is TGTGCCAGCAGCTCAGAGGGACTGGTCAATCAGCCCCAGCATTTT. Amino acids: CASSSEGLVNQPQHF.

J is TRBJ1-5 and V is TRBV12-5; TRBD1 matches at 10 bases. From germline, CDR1 is LGHNT and CDR2 FRNRAP. The CDR3 covers 15 residues. Unmatched junction bases numbered 7, after V lost 6 bases and J lost 5 bases. The chain's CDR3 is CASGHRDRGDQPQHF. In DNA form, the CDR3 reads TGTGCTAGTGGCCACCGGGACAGGGGAGATCAGCCCCAGCATTTT. Together with reference TRBV12-5 and TRBJ1-5, the CDR3 gives the full variable domain: DARVTQTPRHKVTEMGQEVTMRCQPILGHNTVFWYRQTMMQGLELLAYFRNRAPLDDSGMPKDRFSAEMPDATLATLKIQPSEPRDSAVYFCASGHRDRGDQPQHFGDGTRLSIL.

V gene TRBV9 combines with J gene TRBJ2-5, with 7 nucleotides matching TRBD2. From germline, CDR1 is SGDLS and CDR2 YYNGEE. The CDR3 is made up of 14 amino acids. After removal of 4 bases from V and 0 bases from J, the junction contained 3 bases not matched to a gene. Written as DNA, the CDR3 is TGTGCCAGCAGCCCGGGGACTAACCAAGAGACCCAGTACTTC. Translating gives CASSPGTNQETQYF.

This clone has only a few counts. The chain links TRBV30 to TRBJ2-7; possibly TRBD2 for D (5 bases). Looked up from germline, CDR1 is GTSNPN and CDR2 is SVGIG (reference sequence). V lost 4 bases, J lost 7 bases, and 20 bases lay in between. This CDR3 is 14 amino acids long. Written as DNA, the CDR3 is TGTGCCTGGAAGGGCGGGTTTTTCGCCGGGGAGCAGTACTTC. Translation gives CAWKGGFFAGEQYF.

CDR3 sequence reads: CASSASGRIYNEQFF. The CDR3 DNA reads TGTGCCAGCAGCGCTAGCGGGAGGATCTACAATGAGCAGTTCTTC. The chain is built from TRBV9 and TRBJ2-1; 11 bases match TRBD2. Germline assignment: CDR1 SGDLS and CDR2 YYNGEE. The J segment lost 3 bases and the V segment lost 3 bases, leaving 2 bases of the junction unmatched. The CDR3 runs 15 residues.

This clone was found a few times. The chain recombines TRBV19 with TRBJ1-5, with D possibly TRBD1 on 5 matching bases. This CDR3 has 15 residues. The germline CDR1 and CDR2 sequences are LNHDA and SQIVND (reference sequence). V lost 6 bases to trimming and J lost 7 bases, with 19 bases between them. As DNA, the CDR3 is TGTGCCAGTAGGCCGGACATTCGGCGTCTGCAGCCCCAGCATTTT. Translation: CASRPDIRRLQPQHF.

This chain links TRBV9 with TRBJ2-1; 7 bases match TRBD1. From germline, CDR1 is SGDLS and CDR2 YYNGEE. CDR3 size: 17 residues. The junction had 15 bases not matched to a gene; V was cut back by 4 bases and J by 5 bases. The CDR3 loop reads CASSFRTGSRGNNEQFF. The CDR3 coding sequence is TGTGCCAGCAGCTTCCGGACAGGCAGCCGGGGAAACAATGAGCAGTTCTTC.

V usage is TRBV19 and J usage is TRBJ1-2, with D hard to call. Trimming left V 4 bases short and J 4 bases short, with 4 bases between. Germline values: CDR1 LNHDA, CDR2 SQIVND (reference sequence). The CDR3 length is 11 residues. The CDR3 is CASSTGYGYTF. The CDR3 DNA sequence: TGTGCCAGTAGTACGGGCTATGGCTACACCTTC.

The J gene is TRBJ2-7, the V gene TRBV3-1 (or the pseudogene TRBV3-2); 8 nucleotides match TRBD2. V lost 4 bases to trimming and J lost 4 bases; unmatched junction nucleotides: 12. Germline assignment: CDR1 LGHDT and CDR2 YNNKEL (reference sequence). The CDR3 sequence is 16 residues long. CDR3 nucleotide sequence: TGTGCCAGCAGCCCAACTCCACCGGGCGGGGGGTACGAGCAGTACTTC. Its translation is CASSPTPPGGGYEQYF.